The rows below give T cell receptor beta chains drawn from one sample of a study of blood T cell repertoires in COVID-19. Data came from immunoSEQ multiplex PCR; TCRdb stores just in-frame clones and leaves some out. The sample yields about 210,000 clones, 83% seen once. The specimen sequenced was peripheral blood. The receptors originated from a man in his fifties with active or convalescent COVID-19. The CDR3 runs from the conserved cysteine through the conserved F or W. Fields, in order: D gene, V gene, clone size, J gene, CDR3 protein, CDR3 DNA. D genes are given only for firm matches. Only some rows state a clone size, as once, few, many or a class for expanded clones.

.,TRBV4-1,few,TRBJ1-2,CASSQDGSASGGYTF,TGCGCCAGCAGCCAAGATGGCAGCGCCTCGGGTGGCTACACCTTC
TRBD2,TRBV2,few,TRBJ2-2,CASKLGGTNTGELFF,TGTGCCAGCAAATTGGGGGGGACCAACACCGGGGAGCTGTTTTTT
.,TRBV14,few,TRBJ1-1,CASSPVQNTEAFF,TGTGCCAGCAGCCCGGTTCAGAACACTGAAGCTTTCTTT
TRBD1,TRBV19,.,TRBJ1-5,CASSDRGAGGNQPQHF,TGTGCCAGTAGTGACAGGGGCGCTGGGGGCAATCAGCCCCAGCATTTT
.,TRBV5-6,.,TRBJ1-5,CASSRDLGQPQHF,TGTGCCAGCAGCCGGGACTTAGGGCAGCCCCAGCATTTT
TRBD2,TRBV9,.,TRBJ2-1,CASSVRGGYNEQFF,TGTGCCAGCAGTGTACGGGGGGGTTACAATGAGCAGTTCTTC
.,TRBV5-6,.,TRBJ1-1,CASGYRSPGVAEAFF,TGTGCCAGCGGATACCGCTCCCCGGGGGTAGCTGAAGCTTTCTTT
.,TRBV10-3,.,TRBJ2-2,CAISAGSNTGELFF,TGTGCCATCAGTGCGGGGTCGAACACCGGGGAGCTGTTTTTT
TRBD1,TRBV6-5,.,TRBJ2-2,CAGGQPNTGELFF,TGTGCCGGGGGACAGCCGAACACCGGGGAGCTGTTTTTT
.,TRBV7-2,once,TRBJ1-6,CASSQGGATSSYNSPLHF,TGTGCCAGCAGCCAAGGGGGGGCTACCAGCTCCTATAATTCACCCCTCCACTTT
TRBD1,TRBV7-2,.,TRBJ1-5,CASATGVLNQPQHF,TGTGCCAGCGCAACAGGGGTTCTCAATCAGCCCCAGCATTTT
.,TRBV9,.,TRBJ2-5,CASSVGASQETQYF,TGTGCCAGCAGCGTAGGAGCTAGTCAAGAGACCCAGTACTTC
TRBD1,TRBV7-8,once,TRBJ1-6,CASSLRRKGQGLSSPLHF,TGTGCCAGCAGCTTACGTCGCAAGGGACAGGGGTTGAGTTCACCCCTCCACTTT
TRBD1,TRBV28,.,TRBJ1-4,CASSSSQGAANEKLFF,TGTGCCAGCAGTTCATCTCAGGGGGCTGCTAATGAAAAACTGTTTTTT
.,TRBV2,.,TRBJ2-3,CASRAGSTDTQYF,TGTGCCAGCAGGGCGGGCAGCACAGATACGCAGTATTTT
TRBD2,TRBV5-1,.,TRBJ2-5,CASSLEGGLQETQYF,TGCGCCAGCAGCTTGGAGGGAGGGCTCCAAGAGACCCAGTACTTC
.,TRBV5-4,.,TRBJ2-1,CASSLAAQGTNEQFF,TGTGCCAGCAGCTTGGCGGCGCAGGGAACCAATGAGCAGTTCTTC
.,TRBV7-2,.,TRBJ1-6,CASSLVSLSNSPLHF,TGTGCCAGCAGCTTAGTTTCCCTAAGCAATTCACCCCTCCACTTT
.,TRBV5-1,.,TRBJ2-1,CASSMTSTSNEQFF,TGCGCCAGCAGCATGACTAGTACGTCCAATGAGCAGTTCTTC
.,TRBV27,.,TRBJ2-6,CASSPRHISGANVLTF,TGTGCCAGCAGCCCGAGACACATTTCTGGGGCCAACGTCCTGACTTTC
TRBD2,TRBV7-2,.,TRBJ2-7,CASSLWEAGGSFEQYF,TGTGCCAGCAGCCTTTGGGAGGCGGGGGGATCTTTCGAGCAGTACTTC
TRBD2,TRBV7-3,.,TRBJ2-3,CASSLWLAGGTDTQYF,TGTGCCAGCAGCTTATGGTTAGCGGGAGGGACAGATACGCAGTATTTT
.,TRBV5-1,few,TRBJ2-7,CASSLGQVIYEQYF,TGCGCCAGCAGCTTGGGACAGGTAATCTACGAGCAGTACTTC
.,TRBV28,.,TRBJ1-1,CASTNIFQNTEAFF,TGTGCCAGCACAAACATATTCCAGAACACTGAAGCTTTCTTT
.,TRBV19,.,TRBJ2-5,CASPGEGGMRQTQYF,TGTGCCAGTCCGGGGGAGGGGGGGATGAGACAGACCCAGTACTTC
TRBD1,TRBV6-2/TRBV6-3,.,TRBJ1-6,CASSSAGGNSPLHF,TGTGCCAGCAGTTCGGCAGGGGGTAATTCACCCCTCCACTTT
.,TRBV9,.,TRBJ2-5,CASSVEEETQYF,TGTGCCAGCAGCGTAGAAGAGGAGACCCAGTACTTC
TRBD1,TRBV18,.,TRBJ2-7,CASSPKTGVEQYF,TGTGCCAGCTCACCCAAGACAGGGGTCGAGCAGTACTTC
.,TRBV10-3,.,TRBJ1-4,CAISESGGLGEKLFF,TGTGCCATCAGTGAGTCGGGGGGGCTCGGTGAAAAACTGTTTTTT
.,TRBV10-1,.,TRBJ2-5,CASSESGRDIQETQYF,TGCGCCAGCAGTGAGTCCGGCCGGGACATCCAAGAGACCCAGTACTTC
TRBD1,TRBV5-6,.,TRBJ1-4,CASSLTRDRGNEKLFF,TGTGCCAGCAGCTTGACTCGGGACAGGGGGAATGAAAAACTGTTTTTT
TRBD2,TRBV6-5,.,TRBJ2-7,CASSSAGGSYEQYF,TGTGCCAGCAGTTCAGCGGGAGGCTCCTACGAGCAGTACTTC
.,TRBV5-1,.,TRBJ1-1,CASSLAGNTEAFF,TGCGCCAGCAGCTTGGCAGGGAACACTGAAGCTTTCTTT
TRBD1,TRBV6-5,.,TRBJ2-5,CASRTGTGGWETQYF,TGTGCCAGCAGAACCGGGACAGGGGGCTGGGAGACCCAGTACTTC
.,TRBV30,.,TRBJ1-3,CAWRGWGAGNTIYF,TGTGCCTGGAGGGGGTGGGGGGCTGGAAACACCATATATTTT
.,TRBV4-2,.,TRBJ2-2,CASREAGELFF,TGTGCCAGCAGAGAGGCCGGGGAGCTGTTTTTT
TRBD2,TRBV24-1,.,TRBJ2-5,CATSEPSGRAGETQYF,TGTGCCACCAGTGAGCCCAGCGGGAGGGCCGGGGAGACCCAGTACTTC
.,TRBV5-1,once,TRBJ1-2,CASSLEGQGYGYTF,TGCGCCAGCAGCTTGGAGGGGCAAGGCTATGGCTACACCTTC
.,TRBV19,.,TRBJ1-3,CASSIDSRGTGNTIYF,TGTGCCAGTAGTATTGACTCTCGGGGGACTGGAAACACCATATATTTT
TRBD2,TRBV11-3,once,TRBJ2-5,CASSRGSIGTSLYF,TGTGCCAGCAGCCGTGGGTCGATCGGGACTAGTCTGTACTTC
.,TRBV18,once,TRBJ2-3,CASSPRERSTDTQYF,TGTGCCAGCTCACCACGGGAGCGTAGCACAGATACGCAGTATTTT
TRBD1,TRBV19,.,TRBJ2-7,CASSPPGGRREQYF,TGTGCCAGTAGTCCCCCAGGGGGTCGGCGCGAGCAGTACTTC
.,TRBV3-1/TRBV3-2,.,TRBJ2-1,CASSQVVNSPSEQFF,TGTGCCAGCAGCCAAGTAGTTAACAGTCCATCTGAGCAGTTCTTC
TRBD1,TRBV28,.,TRBJ1-5,CASSLGGTGWRNQPQHF,TGTGCCAGCAGTTTAGGGGGGACAGGGTGGCGCAATCAGCCCCAGCATTTT
.,TRBV18,.,TRBJ2-5,CASSPGPRGPETQYF,TGTGCCAGCTCACCCGGGCCCAGGGGCCCGGAGACCCAGTACTTC
TRBD1,TRBV4-1,.,TRBJ2-2,CASSPPGGATGELFF,TGCGCCAGCAGCCCCCCAGGGGGCGCAACCGGGGAGCTGTTTTTT
TRBD1,TRBV28,.,TRBJ1-2,CASGGDRGNYGYTF,TGTGCCAGCGGTGGGGACAGGGGAAACTATGGCTACACCTTC
TRBD1,TRBV5-1,.,TRBJ1-2,CASSREQGLDGYTF,TGCGCCAGCAGCCGGGAACAGGGGTTGGATGGCTACACCTTC
TRBD2,TRBV15,.,TRBJ2-5,CATSRDLAGGQYF,TGTGCCACCAGCAGAGATCTAGCGGGGGGGCAGTACTTC
TRBD1,TRBV7-2,.,TRBJ1-2,CASSLSQLQGANGYTF,TGTGCCAGCAGCTTATCCCAACTCCAGGGGGCGAATGGCTACACCTTC
.,TRBV5-4,.,TRBJ2-5,CASSPGEQETQYF,TGTGCCAGCAGCCCCGGGGAACAAGAGACCCAGTACTTC
.,TRBV6-5,.,TRBJ1-1,CASSRGATEAFF,TGTGCCAGCAGTCGGGGTGCCACTGAAGCTTTCTTT
TRBD2,TRBV15,.,TRBJ2-1,CATSREPSGASSYNEQFF,TGTGCCACCAGCAGAGAACCCAGCGGGGCAAGCTCCTACAATGAGCAGTTCTTC
.,TRBV19,.,TRBJ1-1,CASSIRGRGAEAFF,TGTGCCAGTAGTATAAGGGGTCGTGGGGCTGAAGCTTTCTTT